The source of this T cell receptor (beta chain) is a study of cytomegalovirus exposure and HLA in healthy donors. The PCR used 60 Vbeta and 13 Jbeta primers. Data came from immunoSEQ multiplex PCR; TCRdb stores just in-frame clones and leaves some out. In the table there are approximately 110,000 clones, 76% of which are singletons. Germline CDR1 MRHNA, CDR2 SNTAGT. Trimming took 11 bases from V and 0 from J, leaving 8 bases between them. The CDR3 totals 13 residues. V gene TRBV6-4 combines with J gene TRBJ2-6; maybe TRBD1 (6 bases). Sequencing was done on a sample of PBMCs. The sequence was collected from a man in his forties or fifties in good health and CMV-seronegative. The CDR3 is CAARGSGANVLTF. For the CDR3, the DNA is TGTGCCGCCAGGGGCTCTGGGGCCAACGTCCTGACTTTC.